This entry features one T cell receptor (beta chain) sequence. What this receptor recognizes is not known. A much larger clone differs by one base, so this may be a read error. Taken from cysteine to phenylalanine, the CDR3 has 16 residues. The kept DNA is CDR3 alone, 48 bases in frame from the first base. V loses 3 bases, J loses 4 bases, and the germline ends lie 18 bases apart. The germline V gene supplies CDR1 MNHNS and CDR2 SASEGT. Stable Graves' hyperthyroidism was defined as the absence of progression to ophthalmopathy over 18 months of follow-up. The hyperthyroidism patients were between 18 and 65 years old and newly diagnosed, with a disease duration of less than 2 months. Exclusion was applied to patients with uncontrolled infections, other autoimmune diseases, pregnancy or lactation. Diagnoses were based on clinical symptoms, serum thyroxine and TRAb, thyroid ultrasound and orbital computed tomography. Ficoll-Paque density gradient centrifugation was used to isolate PBMCs from about 9 ml of fresh peripheral blood. Total RNA was extracted using Trizol reagent, and RNA quality was assessed on an Agilent 2100 Bioanalyzer.

The TCR beta CDR3 regions were amplified from the RNA transcripts. For the first round of RT-PCR on the TCR CDR3, the HTBI primer set was used together with the Qiagen OneStep RT-PCR kit. Libraries were constructed in a second round of multiplex PCR, after which size selection and purification were carried out. Sequencing of the libraries was done on an Illumina HiSeq2000 using paired-end 100 bp reads. The published analysis was carried out like this. SOAPnuke was used to process the raw data, removing reads that contained adapters or uncalled bases, had a mean Phred below 15, or lacked an exact match to the constant primer or identifier. COPE v1.2.5 was used to merge high-quality paired reads, and clonotypes were defined as unique nucleotide sequences. MiTCR v1.1 was used to align clonotypes to the IMGT TRBV, TRBD and TRBJ reference segments. Only V-J combinations with frequency above 0.0001, covering approximately 99% of repertoires, were analysed. A TCS score was defined as the ratio between F50 (clonal expansion) and ExV (chaos), using BLOSUM62-based TCRdist between CDR3 peptides within each V-J. Welch's t-statistics and random forest reduced around 550 V-J features to 10 to 15, which were used in a naive Bayes classifier (R e1071). The public reads were quality trimmed at Q25 with fastp and then assembled into clones with MiXCR by TCRdb, keeping productive beta chains. Rows are unified per CDR3 protein, each entry keeping the most common DNA and genes. These V and J calls originate from TCRdb's pipeline instead of the authors' own analysis. The sample table records 700,000 or so distinct CDR3 sequences; over 15% of these occur just once. The ten most abundant clones make up under 8.5% of the sample.

These data belong to a study of T cells in Graves' hyperthyroidism and ophthalmopathy (dated by TCRdb to between 2018 and 2021). In terms of the full investigation: Peripheral blood was collected at initial diagnosis, before any treatment. After blood sampling, hyperthyroidism patients were treated with methimazole at a starting dose of 30 mg daily, and ophthalmopathy patients were treated with high-dose intravenous methylprednisolone. The paper describes TCR Vbeta CDR3 sequencing of about 140 peripheral blood samples, made up of 43 ophthalmopathy patients, more than 70 hyperthyroidism patients and 17 progressor patients. Prospective prediction of ophthalmopathy was tested in an independent validation cohort of some 19 hyperthyroidism patients and some 17 patients who later progressed to ophthalmopathy. In roughly six Graves' hyperthyroidism patients, the study also compared T-cell repertoires from thyroid tissue with T-cell repertoires from blood. To identify TCR V-J signatures that set the groups apart, the researchers used a discovery cohort of 100 patients, made up of roughly 40 with Graves' ophthalmopathy and 57 with stable Graves' hyperthyroidism. The roughly 91 discovery patients were randomly split 7:3 into training and test sets. Results and caveats for the whole study, not just this receptor: Most expanded thyroid clonotypes (frequency above 0.001) were also found in blood, which suggests that blood repertoires may mirror thyroid immune responses. In validation, the model predicted progression to ophthalmopathy a median of 6.5 months before onset, with over 55% sensitivity and around 76% specificity. In cross-validation, a model built on a 13 V-J signature told ophthalmopathy apart from stable hyperthyroidism with roughly 87% sensitivity and approximately 84% specificity, and in testing the same model reached 80%/75%. No statistical method was used to set the sample size in advance, and investigators knew the group allocation.

This sequence originates from a man aged 18 to 30 with Graves' hyperthyroidism. Sequencing input: blood. The rearranged chain carries TRBV6-1 and TRBJ1-1; the D region possibly corresponds to TRBD1 (5 bases align). The nucleotides are TGTGCCAGCAGTGAGCAACGGGCCTGGGGCGGCACTGAAGCTTTCTTT. Its translation reads: CASSEQRAWGGTEAFF.